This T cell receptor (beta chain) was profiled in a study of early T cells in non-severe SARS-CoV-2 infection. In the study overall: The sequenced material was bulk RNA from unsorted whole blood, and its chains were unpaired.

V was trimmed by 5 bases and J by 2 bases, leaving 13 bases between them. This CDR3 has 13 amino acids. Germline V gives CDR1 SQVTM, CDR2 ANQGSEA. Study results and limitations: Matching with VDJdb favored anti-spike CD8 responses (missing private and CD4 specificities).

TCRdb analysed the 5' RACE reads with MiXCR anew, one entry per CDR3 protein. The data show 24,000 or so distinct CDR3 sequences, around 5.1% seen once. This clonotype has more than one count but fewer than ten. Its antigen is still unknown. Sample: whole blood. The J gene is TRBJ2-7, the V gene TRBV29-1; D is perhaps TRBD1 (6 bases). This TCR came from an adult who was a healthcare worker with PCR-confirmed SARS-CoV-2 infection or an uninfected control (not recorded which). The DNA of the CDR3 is TGCAGCGTTCGACGGGACATGACCTACGAGCAGTACTTC. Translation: CSVRRDMTYEQYF.